The next 32 T cell receptor beta chains were all read from a single sample in a study of somatic mutations in cytotoxic T cells in rheumatoid arthritis. The protocol was immunoSEQ multiplex PCR, while the TCRdb copy is restricted to in-frame clones and leaves out a portion. The data hold 25,000 to 30,000 clones, with roughly 82% observed a single time. The material sequenced was CD8+ T cells sorted from blood. Every receptor here comes from a man aged 50 to 59 in good health.

The chain combines TRBV6-1 with TRBJ2-1, with D possibly TRBD1 on 6 matching bases. Germline-derived CDR1 and CDR2 are MNHNS and SASEGT. The CDR3 is made up of 16 amino acids. Trimming shortened V by 1 base and J by 2 bases, and 12 bases separated the two germline ends. CDR3 loop: CASSEGADRPYNEQFF. The CDR3 nucleotides are TGTGCCAGCAGTGAAGGTGCGGACAGACCCTACAATGAGCAGTTCTTC.

This chain uses TRBV7-9 with TRBJ2-1, with D uncertain. Germline-derived CDR1 and CDR2 are SEHNR and FQNEAQ (reference sequence). The CDR3 is made up of 12 amino acids. The germline V and J ends were trimmed by 5 bases and 6 bases, with 8 bases remaining between them. The CDR3 DNA reads TGTGCCAGCAGCAACCAAGGCAATGAGCAGTTCTTC. Its protein product is CASSNQGNEQFF.

The J gene is TRBJ1-1, the V gene TRBV11-2; perhaps TRBD1 as D (5 bases). V gave up 5 bases and J gave up 0 bases, with 19 bases separating them. The CDR3 is 17 amino acids. The germline V gene encodes CDR1 SGHAT and CDR2 FQNNGV. The CDR3 region is CASSPGTAGPMNTEAFF. The CDR3 DNA follows: TGTGCCAGCAGCCCAGGGACCGCGGGCCCAATGAACACTGAAGCTTTCTTT.

By share, this clone ranks as medium-sized. The V gene is TRBV27, the J gene TRBJ1-2; TRBD1 matches 7 bases. The CDR3 totals 13 residues. Germline CDR1 and CDR2: MNHEY and SMNVEV (reference sequence). Unmatched junction bases numbered 4, after V lost 6 bases and J lost 3 bases. In nucleotides, the CDR3 is TGTGCCAGCAGCTTCACAGGGGACTATGGCTACACCTTC. Translation: CASSFTGDYGYTF.

The chain uses TRBV29-1 and TRBJ1-1; TRBD1 is a possible D gene (6 bases). CDR3 length equals 17 residues. Trimming left V 0 bases short and J 4 bases short, with 21 bases between. Germline-derived CDR1 and CDR2 are SQVTM and ANQGSEA. This CDR3 is CSVEEPRSGGVGTEAFF. The CDR3 DNA is TGCAGCGTTGAAGAGCCCCGGTCGGGGGGCGTCGGCACTGAAGCTTTCTTT.

J is TRBJ2-5 and V is TRBV6-1; 9 bases match TRBD2. The CDR3 consists of 14 residues. V lost 4 bases, J lost 5 bases, and 5 bases stayed unmatched. Looked up from germline, CDR1 is MNHNS and CDR2 is SASEGT. Here the CDR3 reads CASSVGSGSETQYF. The DNA of the CDR3 is TGTGCCAGCAGTGTGGGTAGCGGGAGTGAGACCCAGTACTTC.

J is TRBJ1-1 and V is TRBV10-3, with 7 bases fitting TRBD1. V was pared by 6 bases and J by 4 bases, with 17 bases of the junction left unmatched. The length of the CDR3 is 17 residues. Per germline, CDR1 ENHRY and CDR2 SYGVKD. The CDR3 sequence: CAISPTATGRGSTEAFF. CDR3 DNA: TGTGCCATCAGCCCCACCGCGACAGGGCGGGGGAGCACTGAAGCTTTCTTT.

V gene TRBV5-1 combines with J gene TRBJ2-7, with D unresolved. V was trimmed by 1 base and J by 5 bases, leaving 13 bases between them. CDR1 is SGHRS and CDR2 is YFSETQ in the germline V gene. The CDR3 has 14 amino acids. CDR3 DNA sequence: TGCGCCAGCAGCTTGACTGGTCCTCGGGACGAGCAGTACTTC. Its translation is CASSLTGPRDEQYF.

The gene calls are TRBV4-1 and TRBJ2-1; 9 bases map to TRBD2. The junction had 8 bases not matched to a gene; V was cut back by 3 bases and J by 5 bases. CDR1 is MGHRA, CDR2 YSYEKL, per germline. The CDR3 loop spans 16 amino acids. CDR3 nucleotides: TGCGCCAGCAGCCAGAGTGTAGCGGGGGCAAACAATGAGCAGTTCTTC. It specifies CASSQSVAGANNEQFF.

The sample holds one count of this clone. The rearrangement joins TRBV5-4 to TRBJ2-7, with D possibly TRBD1 on 6 matching bases. Between the trimmed V and J ends, which lost 9 bases and 4 bases, there was a span of 14 bases. The CDR3 sequence is 12 residues long. In germline, CDR1 is SGHNT, CDR2 YYREEE (reference sequence). CDR3 coding DNA: TGTGCCACAGGGGTATCGGGTTACGAGCAGTACTTC. Its translation is CATGVSGYEQYF.

The CDR3 is CSVGHRGHAYEQYF. The CDR3 DNA is TGCAGCGTTGGCCACAGGGGACACGCCTACGAGCAGTACTTC. The chain recombines TRBV29-1 with TRBJ2-7, with 7 bases lining up with TRBD1. J was trimmed by 2 bases and V by 4 bases; bases with no gene match: 8. CDR1 is SQVTM and CDR2 is ANQGSEA in the germline V gene. CDR3 length equals 14 residues.

The chain is built from TRBV13 and TRBJ2-1, with 9 bases fitting TRBD2. CDR1 PRHDT and CDR2 FYEKMQ come from the germline V gene (reference sequence). The CDR3 consists of 16 residues. Unmatched junction bases numbered 14, after V lost 5 bases and J lost 9 bases. For the CDR3, the DNA is TGTGCCAGCAGCCCCGGTTGGGGCGGGAGGGCCCGTGAGCAGTTCTTC. Protein sequence: CASSPGWGGRAREQFF.

V is TRBV2 and J is TRBJ1-2, with 11 bases identical to TRBD1. Looked up from germline, CDR1 is SNHLY and CDR2 is FYNNEI. V shed 6 bases, J shed 8 bases, and the junction held 17 bases outside the gene matches. The CDR3 is made up of 17 amino acids. The CDR3, as DNA: TGTGCCAGCAGGGACGCCGGGACAGGGGGTAATCAGCGGGGCTACACCTTC. Translating gives CASRDAGTGGNQRGYTF. The full variable domain, rest sourced from reference TRBV2 and TRBJ1-2, is EPEVTQTPSHQVTQMGQEVILRCVPISNHLYFYWYRQILGQKVEFLVSFYNNEISEKSEIFDDQFSVERPDGSNFTLKIRSTKLEDSAMYFCASRDAGTGGNQRGYTFGSGTRLTVV.

J is TRBJ2-3 and V is TRBV11-1; 16 bases agree with TRBD2. The CDR3 is made up of 18 amino acids. Germline V gene sequence: CDR1 SGHAT, CDR2 FQDESV (reference sequence). After removal of 5 bases from V and 5 bases from J, the junction contained 10 bases not matched to a gene. The CDR3 is CASSPTGLAGGREDTQYF. CDR3 bases: TGTGCCAGCAGCCCGACGGGACTAGCGGGAGGGCGAGAAGATACGCAGTATTTT.

This chain connects TRBV11-3 to TRBJ2-7; 8 bases map to TRBD1. The ends lost 2 bases at V and 3 bases at J; junction bases unmatched: 12. CDR1 and CDR2 from the germline V gene are SGHNT and YENEEA. CDR3 size: 17 residues. The CDR3 DNA follows: TGTGCCAGCAGCTTATCCAGACAGGGGTCCCTAATCTACGAGCAGTACTTC. Translated: CASSLSRQGSLIYEQYF.

V is TRBV7-8 and J is TRBJ1-4; possibly TRBD1 for D (5 bases). CDR1 SGHVS and CDR2 FQNEAQ come from the germline V gene. Between the trimmed V and J ends, which lost 1 base and 0 bases, there was a span of 24 bases. This CDR3 region has 21 residues. The CDR3 DNA sequence: TGTGCCAGCAGCTTAGTGTTTGAGGGGCCTCCGCCTCCTGCAACTAATGAAAAACTGTTTTTT. The encoded protein is CASSLVFEGPPPPATNEKLFF.

The V gene is TRBV5-4, the J gene TRBJ2-1; 7 bases match TRBD2. Germline V gene lookup returns CDR1 SGHNT and CDR2 YYREEE (reference sequence). CDR3 length: 15 amino acids. J lost 0 bases, V lost 5 bases, and 5 bases had no gene match. CDR3 nucleotide sequence: TGTGCCAGCAGTTCTAGCGGAAGCTCCTACAATGAGCAGTTCTTC. Translation gives CASSSSGSSYNEQFF.

CDR3 bases: TGTGCCAGCAGCTTAATCAGCCTAGCGGGAGATAGAATAGGAGAGACCCAGTACTTC. Translating gives CASSLISLAGDRIGETQYF. The chain is built from TRBV7-9 and TRBJ2-5, with TRBD2 matching 10 bases. The J segment lost 4 bases and the V segment lost 2 bases, leaving 16 bases of the junction unmatched. In germline, CDR1 is SEHNR, CDR2 FQNEAQ (reference sequence). The length of the CDR3 is 19 residues.

The chain combines TRBV6-1 with TRBJ1-2; TRBD1 aligns across 11 bases. This CDR3 is 20 amino acids long. The germline CDR1 and CDR2 sequences are MNHNS and SASEGT. Trimming cost V 2 bases and J 1 base; bases outside gene matches: 15. DNA for the CDR3: TGTGCCAGCAGTGAACGATTTCCTAGGACAGGGGGCGTGGGTAACTATGGCTACACCTTC. Protein: CASSERFPRTGGVGNYGYTF.

The chain employs TRBV27 and TRBJ2-2, with D tentatively TRBD2 (5 bases). The CDR3 totals 13 residues. V dropped 6 bases and J dropped 5 bases, with 10 bases sitting between them. From germline, CDR1 is MNHEY and CDR2 SMNVEV (reference sequence). CDR3 nucleotide sequence: TGTGCCAGCAGGGCGCGCGGGACCGGGGAGCTGTTTTTT. It specifies CASRARGTGELFF.

This clone occurred a few times. The genes are TRBV18 and TRBJ1-5; D is possibly TRBD1 (6 bases). Germline V gene data show CDR1 as KGHSH and CDR2 as LQKENI. V gave up 3 bases and J gave up 0 bases, with 18 bases separating them. The CDR3 is 18 residues long. The CDR3 spells CASSPNPSGQYSNQPQHF. The CDR3 nucleotides are TGTGCCAGCTCACCGAATCCCTCCGGACAGTATAGCAATCAGCCCCAGCATTTT.

This clone has more than one count but fewer than ten. J is TRBJ1-1 and V is TRBV7-9; 8 positions match TRBD1. Looked up from germline, CDR1 is SEHNR and CDR2 is FQNEAQ (reference sequence). Trimming at V came to 1 base and at J to 5 bases, leaving 6 bases not matched to a gene. There are 15 residues in the CDR3. The CDR3 nucleotides read TGTGCCAGCAGCTTAGTAGGCAGGGGGCTTACTGAAGCTTTCTTT. Translating gives CASSLVGRGLTEAFF. Combining the CDR3 with reference TRBV7-9 and TRBJ1-1 gives the whole variable domain DTGVSQNPRHKITKRGQNVTFRCDPISEHNRLYWYRQTLGQGPEFLTYFQNEAQLEKSRLLSDRFSAERPKGSFSTLEIQRTEQGDSAMYLCASSLVGRGLTEAFFGQGTRLTVV.

The rearrangement uses TRBV6-5 and TRBJ2-1; 10 bases map to TRBD2. Germline V gene sequence: CDR1 MNHEY, CDR2 SVGAGI. The CDR3 is made up of 15 amino acids. V gave up 5 bases and J gave up 4 bases; unmatched junction bases: 5. The CDR3 region is CASSGWTSGYNEQFF. The CDR3, as DNA: TGTGCCAGCAGTGGTTGGACTAGCGGATACAATGAGCAGTTCTTC.

V gene TRBV7-9 combines with J gene TRBJ1-4, with D unclear. From germline, CDR1 is SEHNR and CDR2 FQNEAQ (reference sequence). The CDR3 sequence is 15 residues long. V gave up 4 bases and J gave up 0 bases, with 9 bases separating them. The CDR3 coding sequence is TGTGCCAGCAGCTCAAGGCAAACAACTAATGAAAAACTGTTTTTT. Protein: CASSSRQTTNEKLFF.

The rearrangement uses TRBV7-9 and TRBJ2-3; D uncertain. Germline-derived CDR1 and CDR2 are SEHNR and FQNEAQ (reference sequence). Trimming stripped 3 bases from V and 4 bases from J, with 8 bases between. CDR3 size: 13 residues. The CDR3 DNA reads TGTGCCAGCAGCTTCCGGAACGCAGATACGCAGTATTTT. The encoded protein is CASSFRNADTQYF.

This chain uses TRBV19 with TRBJ2-2, with a weak D call TRBD2 (5 bases). This CDR3 comprises 15 residues. V lost 3 bases and J lost 9, with 17 bases in between. Germline CDR1 LNHDA, CDR2 SQIVND (reference sequence). CDR3 DNA: TGTGCCAGTAGTATGAGCTTTGTGGGGAGTAGGGAGCTGTTTTTT. Translated, it gives CASSMSFVGSRELFF. The full variable domain, completed using reference TRBV19 and TRBJ2-2, is DGGITQSPKYLFRKEGQNVTLSCEQNLNHDAMYWYRQDPGQGLRLIYYSQIVNDFQKGDIAEGYSVSREKKESFPLTVTSAQKNPTAFYLCASSMSFVGSRELFFGEGSRLTVL.

This clone was detected a few times. This chain links TRBV29-1 with TRBJ1-2; no firm D call. V lost 0 bases and J lost 5, with 13 bases in between. There are 14 residues in the CDR3. Germline CDR1 is SQVTM and CDR2 is ANQGSEA. DNA of the CDR3: TGCAGCGTTGAAGATCGGCAGGAACGGTATGGCTACACCTTC. This sequence encodes CSVEDRQERYGYTF.

The chain is built from TRBV21-1 and TRBJ1-4. TRBV21-1 is noted as a pseudogene. The CDR3 extends over 15 amino acids. The CDR3 spells CASSKEGGPGEKLFF. The CDR3 region has the DNA TGTGCCAGCAGCAAAGAGGGGGGGCCGGGGGAAAAACTGTTTTTT.

The CDR3 reads CASSLQSNYGYTF. In nucleotides, the CDR3 is TGTGCCAGCAGCTTACAGTCTAACTATGGCTACACCTTC. V and J are TRBV7-9 and TRBJ1-2; no definite D call. With 2 bases removed from V and 0 bases from J, the gap between germline ends came to 4 bases. CDR1 is SEHNR and CDR2 is FQNEAQ in the germline V gene (reference sequence). CDR3 size: 13 residues.

The V gene is TRBV21-1, the J gene TRBJ2-7; the table assigns TRBD2, which was not confirmed against the DNA. TRBV21-1 is annotated as a pseudogene. CDR3 length equals 15 residues. The CDR3 sequence: CASSKRSKGGDEQYF. CDR3 DNA sequence: TGTGCCAGCAGCAAACGGTCCAAGGGAGGCGACGAGCAGTACTTC.

The chain carries TRBV5-6 and TRBJ1-2, with 10 bases lining up with TRBD1. The length of the CDR3 is 16 residues. The germline gives CDR1 SGHDT, CDR2 YYEEEE. The trim removed 4 bases at V and 0 bases at J, leaving 6 bases unmatched. The CDR3 DNA is TGTGCCAGCAGCGGGACAGGGGCGTATTCTAACTATGGCTACACCTTC. It specifies CASSGTGAYSNYGYTF.

The rearrangement joins TRBV4-1 to TRBJ1-1; D remains ambiguous. The CDR3 covers 15 residues. Trimming left V 3 bases short and J 7 bases short, with 18 bases between. Germline V gives CDR1 MGHRA, CDR2 YSYEKL. CDR3 loop: CASSHPTRGVIEAFF. CDR3 coding DNA: TGCGCCAGCAGCCACCCTACTCGTGGGGTCATTGAAGCTTTCTTT.